Following are 9 T cell receptor beta chains from one sample sequenced in a study of T cell responses to AZD1222 COVID-19 vaccine. Clones were read by immunoSEQ multiplex PCR, and TCRdb kept only the in-frame ones, dropping some. The sample has 100,000 or so clones; approximately 91% are singletons. The starting material was peripheral blood, obtained on day 0 of AZD1222 vaccination. All receptors derive from an adult in good health.

V is TRBV10-3 and J is TRBJ2-7, with a tentative D call TRBD2 (6 bases). Germline V lookup: CDR1 ENHRY, CDR2 SYGVKD. The CDR3 spans 15 residues. The V end was cut by 4 bases, the J end by 2 bases, with 15 bases between. The CDR3 coding sequence is TGTGCCATCAGTGGCGGGGCGGGGCTGACCTACGAGCAGTACTTC. Protein sequence: CAISGGAGLTYEQYF.

This chain connects TRBV7-2 to TRBJ2-7; no definite D call. V lost 8 bases and J lost 7, with 15 bases in between. CDR3 length equals 12 residues. Germline values: CDR1 SGHTA, CDR2 FQGNSA. CDR3 amino acids: CASSILPLEQYF. CDR3 nucleotides: TGTGCCAGCTCGATCCTACCCTTGGAGCAGTACTTC.

The chain is built from TRBV7-9 and TRBJ2-7; D is perhaps TRBD1 (5 bases). Germline V gives CDR1 SEHNR, CDR2 FQNEAQ (reference sequence). This CDR3 has 14 residues. Trimming stripped 0 bases from V and 5 bases from J, with 11 bases between. The DNA for the CDR3 is TGTGCCAGCAGCTTAGCAGGGGTAAGGAACGAGCAGTACTTC. Translating it yields CASSLAGVRNEQYF.

The chain recombines TRBV3-1 (or the pseudogene TRBV3-2) with TRBJ1-2; a weak D match, TRBD1 (6 bases). The V end lost 2 bases, the J end lost 0 bases, and 19 bases lay between the germline ends. The CDR3 has 18 amino acids. Germline V gene lookup returns CDR1 LGHDT and CDR2 YNNKEL (reference sequence). CDR3 amino acids: CASSQPRPGQFSNYGYTF. Written as DNA, the CDR3 is TGTGCCAGCAGCCAACCACGACCCGGACAGTTTTCTAACTATGGCTACACCTTC.

This clone was picked up one time. V usage is TRBV15 and J usage is TRBJ1-1, with TRBD1 matching 7 bases. The CDR3 contains 14 residues. CDR1 LNHNV and CDR2 YYDKDF come from the germline V gene (reference sequence). The V gene end was trimmed by 3 bases and the J gene end by 6 bases; junction bases not matched to a gene: 7. CDR3 nucleotide sequence: TGTGCCACCAGCAGCCGACGAGGGACAGCTGAAGCTTTCTTT. This codes for CATSSRRGTAEAFF.

This clone was seen more than once but under ten times. The J gene is TRBJ1-6, the V gene TRBV30; unclear D gene. This CDR3 region has 14 residues. CDR1 is GTSNPN, CDR2 SVGIG, per germline (reference sequence). V lost 0 bases to trimming and J lost 10 bases, with 13 bases between them. CDR3 in DNA: TGTGCCTGGAGTGTTGGCGGGAACTTATCACCCCTCCACTTT. Translation: CAWSVGGNLSPLHF.

The rearrangement links TRBV19 to TRBJ1-2; D perhaps matches TRBD1 (5 bases). This CDR3 is built from 13 residues. Germline CDR1 LNHDA, CDR2 SQIVND (reference sequence). Trimming took off 7 bases at V and 2 bases at J, with 11 bases between the two ends. The CDR3 loop is CASKDRTNYGYTF. For the CDR3, the DNA is TGTGCCAGTAAGGACCGGACAAACTATGGCTACACCTTC.

CDR3 DNA: TGCGCCAGCAGCCCCGAGGGCAAAGACAATGAGCAGTTCTTC. Translating it yields CASSPEGKDNEQFF. The chain couples TRBV5-1 to TRBJ2-1, with D possibly being TRBD2 (5 bases). Germline V CDR1 and CDR2: SGHRS, YFSETQ. The CDR3 contains 14 residues. V was clipped by 4 bases and J by 5 bases, with 13 bases between them.

The chain employs TRBV6-5 and TRBJ1-1; 8 nucleotides agree with TRBD1. Looked up from germline, CDR1 is MNHEY and CDR2 is SVGAGI. The CDR3 totals 14 residues. With 6 bases clipped from V and 5 bases from J, the junction kept 8 bases outside the gene matches. The CDR3 DNA sequence: TGTGCCAGCAGGGACAGGGAATCGAGAACTGAAGCTTTCTTT. Its translation is CASRDRESRTEAFF.